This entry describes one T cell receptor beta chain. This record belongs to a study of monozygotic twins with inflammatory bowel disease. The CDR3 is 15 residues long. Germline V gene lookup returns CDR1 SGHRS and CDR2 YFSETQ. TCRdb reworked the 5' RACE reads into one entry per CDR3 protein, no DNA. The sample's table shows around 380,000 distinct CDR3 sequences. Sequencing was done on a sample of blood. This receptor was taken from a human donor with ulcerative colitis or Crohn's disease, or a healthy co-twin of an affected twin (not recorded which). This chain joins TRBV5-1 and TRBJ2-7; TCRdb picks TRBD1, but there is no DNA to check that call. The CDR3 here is CASSLAPGTAYEQYF.